These 9 T cell receptor beta chains came from one sample sequenced in a study of response to subunit inactivated influenza vaccine (dated by TCRdb to 2016 to 2018). Library preparation used RT-PCR. TCRdb records Illumina HiSeq 2500 as the sequencer. The raw public reads went through TCRdb reprocessing: fastp at Q25, MiXCR clone calling, in-frame beta chains kept. Each CDR3 protein appears once, grouped with its most common genes and DNA. The sample contains about 610,000 distinct CDR3 sequences, 11% to 15% of them found a single time. 8.5% to 14% of the sample is held by the ten biggest clonotypes. The specimen was PBMCs from blood, collected roughly 13 days after vaccination. The receptors here all came from a man aged 45 to 65 who received an inactivated influenza vaccine. Donor details come from another sample of the same person, matched by shared clones.

The V gene is TRBV9, the J gene TRBJ2-2; TRBD2 agrees at 14 bases. The CDR3 contains 16 residues. Per the germline V gene, CDR1 is SGDLS and CDR2 is YYNGEE. Germline trimming cut 3 bases from V and 4 bases from J; bases unmatched to any gene: 2. CDR3 in DNA: TGTGCCAGCAGCGGGACTAGCGGGAGGTTCACCGGGGAGCTGTTTTTT. It codes for CASSGTSGRFTGELFF.

In its sample, this clonotype was seen a few times. The chain joins TRBV7-2 to TRBJ2-2, with a possible D match to TRBD1 (5 bases). V was pared by 4 bases and J by 1 base, with 10 bases between. The CDR3 spans 15 residues. The germline V gene encodes CDR1 SGHTA and CDR2 FQGNSA. The DNA for the CDR3 is TGTGCCAGCAGCTCAGGGCTTCTGAACACCGGGGAGCTGTTTTTT. Amino acid sequence: CASSSGLLNTGELFF.

This clonotype was detected only a few times. This chain uses TRBV7-2 with TRBJ2-2, with 8 bases aligning to TRBD1. Per the germline V gene, CDR1 is SGHTA and CDR2 is FQGNSA. J lost 6 bases, V lost 5 bases, and 5 bases had no gene match. The CDR3 totals 14 residues. The CDR3 reads CASSPDRGPGELFF. The CDR3 coding sequence is TGTGCCAGCAGCCCCGACAGGGGACCCGGGGAGCTGTTTTTT.

The rearrangement joins TRBV20-1 to TRBJ2-5, with D tentatively TRBD1 or TRBD2 (6 bases each). Deletions cut 1 base from V and 10 bases from J, with 16 bases between. The CDR3 runs 13 residues. The germline CDR1 and CDR2 sequences are DFQATT and SNEGSKA (reference sequence). The CDR3 DNA reads as TGCAGTGCTAGAGTCGGGGGCGAGAGAATCCAGTACTTC. Amino acid sequence: CSARVGGERIQYF.

This clonotype was seen a handful of times. The V and J genes are TRBV12-3 or TRBV12-4 and TRBJ2-3; tentative D call: TRBD2 (6 bases). There are 14 residues in the CDR3. The V gene lost 6 bases and the J gene lost 2 bases, with 12 bases spanning the gap. The CDR3 is CASSLGSLTDTQYF. DNA for the CDR3: TGTGCCAGCAGCCTCGGGAGTCTCACAGATACGCAGTATTTT.

In this sample, this clonotype turned up many times. DNA of the CDR3: TGTGCCAGCAGCGGACGGTCTGGGGCCAACGTCCTGACTTTC. Translated, it gives CASSGRSGANVLTF. The chain couples TRBV11-2 to TRBJ2-6, with D unresolved. V lost 5 bases to trimming and J lost 1 base, with 6 bases between them. The CDR3 is made up of 14 amino acids. The germline V gene has CDR1 SGHAT and CDR2 FQNNGV.

This clonotype is a singleton in its sample. The chain links TRBV28 to TRBJ1-1, with TRBD1 as a possible D gene (6 bases). CDR3 length equals 16 residues. Germline loops: CDR1 MDHEN, CDR2 SYDVKM. V was trimmed by 3 bases and J by 3 bases, leaving 17 bases between them. The CDR3 DNA follows: TGTGCCAGCAGTTTTTATGTCAGGGGAGAGGACACTGAAGCTTTCTTT. Protein sequence: CASSFYVRGEDTEAFF.

This clonotype occurred many times. The J gene is TRBJ2-3, the V gene TRBV2, with TRBD2 identical over 12 bases. The germline CDR1 and CDR2 sequences are SNHLY and FYNNEI. After removal of 9 bases from V and 1 base from J, the junction contained 5 bases not matched to a gene. The CDR3 totals 15 residues. The chain's CDR3 is CARSRLAGGTDTQYF. The DNA for the CDR3 is TGTGCCAGATCTCGACTAGCGGGGGGCACAGATACGCAGTATTTT.

The chain links TRBV2 to TRBJ1-6; the D is unclear. The CDR3 covers 11 residues. Germline V CDR1 and CDR2: SNHLY, FYNNEI. V lost 4 bases to trimming and J lost 7 bases, with 2 bases between them. The DNA for the CDR3 is TGTGCCAGCAGTGCCAATTCACCCCTCCACTTT. This codes for CASSANSPLHF.